This TCR beta chain was recorded in a study of blood T cell repertoires in COVID-19. As for the study in general: PBMCs, B-cell-depleted T cells, or T cells provided the cDNA or gDNA that made up the material.

Profiled with immunoSEQ multiplex PCR; TCRdb holds only in-frame clones, not every one. This table holds roughly 110,000 clones, approximately 78% found once. Trimming shortened V by 3 bases and J by 4 bases, and 15 bases separated the two germline ends. Germline CDR1 LNHNV, CDR2 YYDKDF (reference sequence). The CDR3 is 15 amino acids. This receptor was identified in a man aged 65 to 85 with acute or convalescent COVID-19. Sequences were obtained from peripheral blood. The chain couples TRBV15 to TRBJ1-1; weak D call: TRBD1 (5 bases). Here the CDR3 DNA reads TGTGCCACCAGCAGGGGGGGGGAAGTGGGCACTGAAGCTTTCTTT. Residues: CATSRGGEVGTEAFF.